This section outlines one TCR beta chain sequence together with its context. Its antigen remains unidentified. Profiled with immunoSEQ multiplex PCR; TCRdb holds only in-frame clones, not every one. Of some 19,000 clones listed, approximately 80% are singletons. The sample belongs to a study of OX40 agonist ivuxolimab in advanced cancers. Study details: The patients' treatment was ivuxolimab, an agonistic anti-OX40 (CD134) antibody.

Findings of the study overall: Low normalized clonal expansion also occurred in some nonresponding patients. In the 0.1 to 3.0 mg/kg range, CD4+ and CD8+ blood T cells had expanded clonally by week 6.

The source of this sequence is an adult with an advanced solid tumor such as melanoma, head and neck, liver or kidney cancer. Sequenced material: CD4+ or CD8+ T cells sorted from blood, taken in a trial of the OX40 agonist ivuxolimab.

DNA of the CDR3: TGTGCCTGGAGTATCGTGGGGCGGTACACAGATACGCAGTATTTT. Translated, it gives CAWSIVGRYTDTQYF. The V gene is TRBV30, the J gene TRBJ2-3, with D perhaps matching TRBD1 (5 bases). Germline-derived CDR1 and CDR2 are GTSNPN and SVGIG (reference sequence). Trimming took off 2 bases at V and 2 bases at J, with 14 bases between the two ends. The CDR3 has 15 amino acids.